The following is a T cell receptor (beta chain) sequence with its context. The sample belongs to a study of blood T cell repertoires in COVID-19. The authors' processing: The assay estimated nucleated cells by amplifying reference gene primers. Method: immunoSEQ multiplex PCR; TCRdb's copy keeps in-frame clones and lacks some. The V and J calls and the clone size are those of that table, but D and trimming were determined from the DNA. In the table there are 300,000 or so clones, approximately 90% of which are singletons. Sample: peripheral blood. The TCR comes from a woman in her 30s who had recovered from COVID-19.

The CDR3 protein is CASSRLGLSYNEQFF. CDR3 DNA sequence: TGTGCCAGTAGCCGACTTGGACTCTCCTACAATGAGCAGTTCTTC. J is TRBJ2-1 and V is TRBV19, with D tentatively TRBD2 (5 bases). Germline V gene data show CDR1 as LNHDA and CDR2 as SQIVND (reference sequence). Trimming cost V 6 bases and J 0 bases, with 12 bases left between them. CDR3 length: 15 residues.